The source of this T cell receptor (beta chain) is a study of blood T cell repertoires in COVID-19. The germline CDR1 and CDR2 sequences are SEHNR and FQNEAQ (reference sequence). The germline V and J ends were trimmed by 5 bases and 1 base, with 14 bases remaining between them. The CDR3 length is 15 residues. Sequencing was performed with immunoSEQ multiplex PCR; in TCRdb, only in-frame clones are kept and a portion is missing. Among 300,000 to 350,000 clones listed, about nine tenths were seen once. The sample comprised PBMCs or T cells enriched from blood (not recorded which). The chain couples TRBV7-9 to TRBJ1-1, with D hard to call. The receptor's source is a woman younger than 45 who had been exposed to COVID-19. CDR3 DNA sequence: TGTGCCAGCAGCGCGCCGACTCCTAGGAACACTGAAGCTTTCTTT. It is translated as CASSAPTPRNTEAFF. Variable domain in full (rest from reference TRBV7-9 and TRBJ1-1): DTGVSQNPRHKITKRGQNVTFRCDPISEHNRLYWYRQTLGQGPEFLTYFQNEAQLEKSRLLSDRFSAERPKGSFSTLEIQRTEQGDSAMYLCASSAPTPRNTEAFFGQGTRLTVV.